The sequence of this T cell receptor (beta chain) was determined in a study of a mutant IDH1 vaccine in newly diagnosed glioma (dated by TCRdb to the early 2020s). A note on the overall study: Of the 25 to 35 patients who were treated, around 60% were male and approximately 40% were female, and the mean age was around 43 years. Before enrollment, patients had received standard therapy of radiotherapy alone, temozolomide alone, or radiochemotherapy with temozolomide; most received the combination. Peripheral blood was collected at six visits: V03 (baseline), V05, V07, V10, V12 and V13. Longitudinal TCRB deep sequencing was done for about two dozen treated patients, wherever samples were available for exploratory analyses.

The meaning of the sample's time point label: baseline, week 1 (first vaccination visit). The sample's treatment or condition label, decoded: pre-vaccination baseline after standard-of-care therapy. Newly diagnosed WHO grade 3 or 4 IDH1-mutant astrocytomas showing loss of nuclear ATRX were present in the donors. The samples were drawn from NOA16, a multicentre, single-arm, open-label phase I trial in Germany that tested a mutant IDH1 peptide vaccine in humans for the first time. Visit V03 blood draws served as the baseline sample for immunogenicity testing. Genomic DNA for TCRB sequencing was isolated from EDTA blood with the DNeasy Blood and Tissue Kit. The investigation overall reported the following: According to the authors, sample limitations meant that analyses of patient blood samples could not be reproduced. Immune responses induced by the vaccine were seen in roughly 95% of patients across multiple MHC alleles. No apparent relationship was observed between pseudoprogression and alterations in the top peripheral T cell clonotypes detected by TCRB sequencing. Availability determined which PBMC samples were chosen for TCRB deep sequencing.

To prepare the library, the immunoSEQ multiplex PCR assay was applied. Following the manufacturer's protocol, the hsTCRB Kit was used to amplify rearranged TCR beta chain sequences. An Illumina MiSeq was used to sequence the TCRB libraries. In the original analysis: The kit vendor's proprietary platform handled demultiplexing, trimming and gene mapping. The source is immuneACCESS, and TCRdb retained only in-frame sequences with V and J called. Part of the clones is not carried over; for the studies checked, unresolved V genes explain less than half of this, and the remainder is unexplained. Clonal size and the V and J genes are those of that table, whereas D and trimming came from the DNA. In all, the sample holds nearly 70,000 clones, and more than 65% of those were seen once. The ten largest make up roughly 8% of the sample. For CDR1 and CDR2, the germline V gene (reference sequence) lists MNHNY and SVGAGI. Compared with germline, V lacks 7 bases and J lacks 2 bases; bases without a gene match: 7. From cysteine to phenylalanine, the CDR3 is 14 amino acids long. The sequence is cut down to CDR3 DNA, 42 bases in frame from base 1.

On this clone: It has no known antigen specificity. No base quality values were provided; no much bigger clone lies one nucleotide off.

The chain is assembled from TRBV6-6 and TRBJ2-7; 8 bases in the middle match TRBD1. The TCR sequence derives from a man aged 45-60 years with glioma. The specimen was PBMCs, collected from a glioma patient treated with radiotherapy, temozolomide or both. DNA sequence: TGTGCCAGCACCCCGGACAGGGTAACCTACGAGCAGTACTTC. Its protein reads: CASTPDRVTYEQYF.